The clone carrying this T cell receptor (beta chain) has a count of ten or more. Antigen unknown. Hyperthyroidism in the patients, aged 18 to 65, was newly diagnosed and under 2 months in duration. Germline CDR1 DFQATT, CDR2 SNEGSKA (reference sequence). J gave up 8 bases and V 1 base, and 6 bases lay outside the gene matches. The CDR3 has 13 residues. The investigators amplified TCR beta CDR3 regions from RNA transcripts. The HTBI set primed first-round TCR CDR3 RT-PCR. TCRdb reprocessed the multiplex PCR reads with MiXCR, giving one entry per CDR3 protein. The sample holds about 510,000 distinct CDR3 sequences, about 14% seen once. This record comes from a study of T cells in Graves' hyperthyroidism and ophthalmopathy. At the level of the study: Peripheral blood draws took place at initial diagnosis, ahead of any treatment. Study findings and constraints: With a median lead of 6.5 months before onset, the model predicted ophthalmopathy. From stable hyperthyroidism, ophthalmopathy was separated by a 13 V-J model.

This TCR was sampled from a woman aged 40 to 50 with Graves' hyperthyroidism. V usage is TRBV20-1 and J usage is TRBJ1-1, with 8 bases identical to TRBD1. The sample was blood. CDR3 loop: CSARAPGQGEAFF. DNA for the CDR3: TGCAGTGCTAGAGCCCCCGGACAGGGCGAAGCTTTCTTT.